This T cell receptor beta chain comes out of a study of human thymus T cells. The CDR3 is 11 amino acids. V lost 7 bases and J 12 bases, leaving 18 bases between the germline ends. Germline-derived CDR1 and CDR2 are SQVTM and ANQGSEA. Libraries were prepared by immunoSEQ multiplex PCR; TCRdb keeps only in-frame clonotypes and omits some of them. In the table there are tens of thousands of clones, approximately 95% of which are singletons. All donors were healthy Finnish infants who were undergoing corrective surgery to treat congenital heart defects. This clonotype was obtained from a boy in the first two years of life with a congenital heart defect but otherwise immunologically healthy. The chain employs TRBV29-1 and TRBJ1-2; a possible D gene is TRBD1 (6 bases). Material for sequencing was blood. This CDR3 is CSGEGPRGNTF. The CDR3 DNA is TGCAGCGGGGAAGGACCAAGGGGGAACACCTTC.